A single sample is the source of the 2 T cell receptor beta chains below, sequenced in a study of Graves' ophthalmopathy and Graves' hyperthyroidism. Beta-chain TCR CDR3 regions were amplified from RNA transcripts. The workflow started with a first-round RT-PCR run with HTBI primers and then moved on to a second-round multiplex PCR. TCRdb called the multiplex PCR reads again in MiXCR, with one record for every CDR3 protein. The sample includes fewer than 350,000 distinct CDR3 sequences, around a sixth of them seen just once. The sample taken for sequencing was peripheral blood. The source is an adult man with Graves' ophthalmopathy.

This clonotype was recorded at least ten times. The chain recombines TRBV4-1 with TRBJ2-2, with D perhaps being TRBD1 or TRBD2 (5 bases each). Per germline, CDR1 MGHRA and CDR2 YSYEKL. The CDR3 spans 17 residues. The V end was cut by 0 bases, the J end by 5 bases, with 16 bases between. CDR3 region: CASSQERGGLPTGELFF. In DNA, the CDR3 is TGCGCCAGCAGCCAAGAAAGGGGTGGACTCCCAACCGGGGAGCTGTTTTTT.

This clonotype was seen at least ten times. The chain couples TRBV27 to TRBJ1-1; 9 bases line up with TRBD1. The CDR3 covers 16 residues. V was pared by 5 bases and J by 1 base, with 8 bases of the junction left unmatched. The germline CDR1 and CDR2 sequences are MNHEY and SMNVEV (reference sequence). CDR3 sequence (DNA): TGTGCCAGCAGTAAAAACCTGGGACAGGGGAACACTGAAGCTTTCTTT. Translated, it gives CASSKNLGQGNTEAFF.